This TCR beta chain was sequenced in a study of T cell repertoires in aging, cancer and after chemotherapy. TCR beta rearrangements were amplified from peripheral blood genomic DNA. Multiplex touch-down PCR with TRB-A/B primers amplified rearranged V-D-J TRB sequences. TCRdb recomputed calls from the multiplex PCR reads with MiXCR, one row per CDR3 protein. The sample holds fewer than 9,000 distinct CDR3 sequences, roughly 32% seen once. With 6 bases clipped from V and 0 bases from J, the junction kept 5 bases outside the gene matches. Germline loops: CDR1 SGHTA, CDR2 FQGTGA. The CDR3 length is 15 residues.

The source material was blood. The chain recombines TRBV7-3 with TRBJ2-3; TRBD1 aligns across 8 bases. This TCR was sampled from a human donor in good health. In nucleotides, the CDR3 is TGTGCCAGCAGAATACAGGGGGGCAGCACAGATACGCAGTATTTT. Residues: CASRIQGGSTDTQYF.